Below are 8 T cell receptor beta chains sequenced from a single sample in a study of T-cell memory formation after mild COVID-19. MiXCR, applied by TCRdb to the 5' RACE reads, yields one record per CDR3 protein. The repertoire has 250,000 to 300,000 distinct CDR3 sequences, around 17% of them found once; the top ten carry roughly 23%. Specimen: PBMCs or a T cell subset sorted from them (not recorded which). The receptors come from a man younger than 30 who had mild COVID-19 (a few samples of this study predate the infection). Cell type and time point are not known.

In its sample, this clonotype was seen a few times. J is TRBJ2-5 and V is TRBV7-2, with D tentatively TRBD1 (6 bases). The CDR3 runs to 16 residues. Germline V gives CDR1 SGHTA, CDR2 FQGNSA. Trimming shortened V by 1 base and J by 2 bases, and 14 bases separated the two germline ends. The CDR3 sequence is CASSLEQGRGQETQYF. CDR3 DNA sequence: TGTGCCAGCAGCTTAGAGCAGGGCAGGGGTCAAGAGACCCAGTACTTC.

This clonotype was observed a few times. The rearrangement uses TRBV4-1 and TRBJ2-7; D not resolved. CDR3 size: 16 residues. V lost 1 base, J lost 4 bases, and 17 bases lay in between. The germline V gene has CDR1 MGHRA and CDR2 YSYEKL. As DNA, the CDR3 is TGCGCCAGCAGCCAAGGTGGGGAACAGACCTTTTACGAGCAGTACTTC. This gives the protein CASSQGGEQTFYEQYF.

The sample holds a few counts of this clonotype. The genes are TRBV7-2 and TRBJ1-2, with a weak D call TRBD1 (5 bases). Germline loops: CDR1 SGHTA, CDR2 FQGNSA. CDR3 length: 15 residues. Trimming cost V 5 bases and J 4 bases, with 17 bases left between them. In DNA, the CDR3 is TGTGCCAGCAGCGCCCGGGACCTGGTCCTCTATGGCTACACCTTC. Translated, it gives CASSARDLVLYGYTF.

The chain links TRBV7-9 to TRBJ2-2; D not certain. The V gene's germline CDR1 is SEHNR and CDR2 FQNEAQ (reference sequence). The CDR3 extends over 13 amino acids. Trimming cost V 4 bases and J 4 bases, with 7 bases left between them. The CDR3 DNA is TGTGCCAGCAGCTCCGGTACCACCGGGGAGCTGTTTTTT. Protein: CASSSGTTGELFF. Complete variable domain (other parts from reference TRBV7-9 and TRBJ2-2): DTGVSQNPRHKITKRGQNVTFRCDPISEHNRLYWYRQTLGQGPEFLTYFQNEAQLEKSRLLSDRFSAERPKGSFSTLEIQRTEQGDSAMYLCASSSGTTGELFFGEGSRLTVL.

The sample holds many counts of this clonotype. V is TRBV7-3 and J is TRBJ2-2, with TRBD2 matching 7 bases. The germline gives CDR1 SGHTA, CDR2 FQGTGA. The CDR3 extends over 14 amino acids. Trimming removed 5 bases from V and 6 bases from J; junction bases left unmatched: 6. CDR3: CASSPQAGPGELFF. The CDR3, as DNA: TGTGCCAGCAGCCCCCAAGCGGGACCCGGGGAGCTGTTTTTT.

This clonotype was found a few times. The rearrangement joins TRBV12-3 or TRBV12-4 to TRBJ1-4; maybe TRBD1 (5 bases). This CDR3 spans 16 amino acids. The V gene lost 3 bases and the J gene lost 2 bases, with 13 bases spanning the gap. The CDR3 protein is CASSLAARGTNEKLFF. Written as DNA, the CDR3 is TGTGCCAGCAGTTTGGCGGCGCGGGGGACTAATGAAAAACTGTTTTTT.

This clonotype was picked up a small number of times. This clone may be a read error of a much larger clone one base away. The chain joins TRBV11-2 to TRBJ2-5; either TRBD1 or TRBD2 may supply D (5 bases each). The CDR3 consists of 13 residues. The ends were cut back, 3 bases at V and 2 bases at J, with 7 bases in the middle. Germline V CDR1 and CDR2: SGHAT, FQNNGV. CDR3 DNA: TGTGCCAGCAGCTTCTGGGGGCAAGAGACCCAGTACTTC. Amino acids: CASSFWGQETQYF.

CDR3 amino acids: CASSFYGRSYEQYV. In DNA form, the CDR3 reads TGTGCCAGCAGCTTTTATGGACGGAGCTACGAGCAGTACGTC. The chain is built from TRBV5-6 and TRBJ2-7; D is ambiguous. V was cut by 2 bases and J by 3 bases, with 12 bases left in between. This CDR3 is 14 amino acids long. Germline loops: CDR1 SGHDT, CDR2 YYEEEE.